This T cell receptor beta chain comes out of a study of PD-1 blockade in classical Hodgkin lymphoma. With 4 bases clipped from V and 4 bases from J, the junction kept 9 bases outside the gene matches. Germline V gene lookup returns CDR1 MGHRA and CDR2 YSYEKL. CDR3 length: 16 residues. Whole-study results and caveats: By C4D1, CD4+ diversity increased significantly, especially in complete responders. Baseline TCR diversity was reportedly lower in newly diagnosed patients than in healthy donors. It was reported as lower still in relapsed/refractory patients. Nivolumab starters within 1 year of ASCT were excluded.

Sequencing was performed with immunoSEQ multiplex PCR; in TCRdb, only in-frame clones are kept and a portion is missing. The data contain about 46,000 clones, about three quarters of them seen just once; the ten biggest clones take up more than 9.5%. Notes on this clone: Antigen specificity is unknown.

Autologous stem cell transplantation was followed by relapse in every patient, and brentuximab vedotin exposure varied. Classifying best responses yielded complete response, partial response or progressive disease. The source was peripheral blood mononuclear cells (PBMCs), collected at baseline. The clonotype comes from a human donor with classical Hodgkin lymphoma. The V call is TRBV4-1, the J call TRBJ1-5; 8 bases fit TRBD1. The CDR3 DNA sequence: TGCGCCAGCAGCCTTCAACCGGGACAGGTTAATCAGCCCCAGCATTTT. Translated: CASSLQPGQVNQPQHF.